This TCR beta chain was recovered during a study of shared clonotypes between healthy human individuals. For the study at large: CD4 naive cells filled three plates per donor, CD4 memory three, CD8 naive two and CD8 memory one.

Study-level points and caveats: With few donors, the genetic and exposure-history diversity represented was limited.

Genomic DNA per cell subset filled all wells of several immunoSEQ plates. Method: immunoSEQ multiplex PCR; TCRdb's copy keeps in-frame clones and lacks some. The table shows around 2.5 million clones, with approximately 93% occurring only once. On this clone: Its antigen is unidentified.

The sequencing input was naive CD4+ T cells from PBMCs. Subset defined: CD45RA+ positively selected. The TCR sequence derives from a young man in good health. Some clones in this sample may be carry-over from other donors' samples.

The CDR3 here is CASSDGSVIAKNIQYF. CDR3 bases: TGTGCCAGCAGCGACGGTAGCGTCATAGCCAAAAACATTCAGTACTTC. The rearrangement links TRBV7-9 to TRBJ2-4, with D possibly being TRBD2 (5 bases). V was cut by 5 bases and J by 0 bases, with 14 bases left in between. The germline gives CDR1 SEHNR, CDR2 FQNEAQ (reference sequence). This CDR3 spans 16 amino acids.